This T cell receptor beta chain originates from a study of shared clonotypes between healthy human individuals. Naive CD4+ cells were CD45RA-selected; the remaining cells were memory. This CDR3 has 15 residues. Germline values: CDR1 SGHTA, CDR2 FQGNSA. Trimming removed 3 bases from V and 4 bases from J, with 15 bases in between. Data came from immunoSEQ multiplex PCR; TCRdb stores just in-frame clones and leaves some out. The table lists a few million clones, approximately 96% of them singletons. This sequence was found in a young man in good health. The sequenced material came from naive CD4+ T cells sorted from blood. The subset denotes: CD45RA+ positively selected. The chain combines TRBV7-2 with TRBJ1-2, with D possibly being TRBD1 (5 bases). CDR3 DNA sequence: TGTGCCAGCAGCTTGCAGGGAAGTGGCAGCTATGGCTACACCTTC. Translation: CASSLQGSGSYGYTF.